This T cell receptor (beta chain) was sequenced for a study of T cell responses to AZD1222 COVID-19 vaccine. Study results and limitations: Spike was spanned by vaccine-associated CD4 TCRs, which were dominant at 160-218 and 743-854.

Turning to this clone: Its antigen remains unidentified.

The data were produced by immunoSEQ multiplex PCR, yet TCRdb's version contains in-frame clones alone and is incomplete. The sample holds fewer than 90,000 clones, 70% to 90% seen once. V was clipped by 6 bases and J by 8 bases, with 22 bases between them. The CDR3 consists of 15 residues. The V gene's germline CDR1 is MRHNA and CDR2 SNTAGT. The rearrangement links TRBV6-4 to TRBJ1-2; D might be TRBD1 (5 bases). The sample in question was peripheral blood, obtained 28 days after the second AZD1222 dose. This TCR was recovered from an adult who received the AZD1222 COVID-19 vaccine. DNA for the CDR3: TGTGCCAGCAGCCCCCATCCGGGACTCCTGTCAGGCTACACCTTC. Its translation is CASSPHPGLLSGYTF.